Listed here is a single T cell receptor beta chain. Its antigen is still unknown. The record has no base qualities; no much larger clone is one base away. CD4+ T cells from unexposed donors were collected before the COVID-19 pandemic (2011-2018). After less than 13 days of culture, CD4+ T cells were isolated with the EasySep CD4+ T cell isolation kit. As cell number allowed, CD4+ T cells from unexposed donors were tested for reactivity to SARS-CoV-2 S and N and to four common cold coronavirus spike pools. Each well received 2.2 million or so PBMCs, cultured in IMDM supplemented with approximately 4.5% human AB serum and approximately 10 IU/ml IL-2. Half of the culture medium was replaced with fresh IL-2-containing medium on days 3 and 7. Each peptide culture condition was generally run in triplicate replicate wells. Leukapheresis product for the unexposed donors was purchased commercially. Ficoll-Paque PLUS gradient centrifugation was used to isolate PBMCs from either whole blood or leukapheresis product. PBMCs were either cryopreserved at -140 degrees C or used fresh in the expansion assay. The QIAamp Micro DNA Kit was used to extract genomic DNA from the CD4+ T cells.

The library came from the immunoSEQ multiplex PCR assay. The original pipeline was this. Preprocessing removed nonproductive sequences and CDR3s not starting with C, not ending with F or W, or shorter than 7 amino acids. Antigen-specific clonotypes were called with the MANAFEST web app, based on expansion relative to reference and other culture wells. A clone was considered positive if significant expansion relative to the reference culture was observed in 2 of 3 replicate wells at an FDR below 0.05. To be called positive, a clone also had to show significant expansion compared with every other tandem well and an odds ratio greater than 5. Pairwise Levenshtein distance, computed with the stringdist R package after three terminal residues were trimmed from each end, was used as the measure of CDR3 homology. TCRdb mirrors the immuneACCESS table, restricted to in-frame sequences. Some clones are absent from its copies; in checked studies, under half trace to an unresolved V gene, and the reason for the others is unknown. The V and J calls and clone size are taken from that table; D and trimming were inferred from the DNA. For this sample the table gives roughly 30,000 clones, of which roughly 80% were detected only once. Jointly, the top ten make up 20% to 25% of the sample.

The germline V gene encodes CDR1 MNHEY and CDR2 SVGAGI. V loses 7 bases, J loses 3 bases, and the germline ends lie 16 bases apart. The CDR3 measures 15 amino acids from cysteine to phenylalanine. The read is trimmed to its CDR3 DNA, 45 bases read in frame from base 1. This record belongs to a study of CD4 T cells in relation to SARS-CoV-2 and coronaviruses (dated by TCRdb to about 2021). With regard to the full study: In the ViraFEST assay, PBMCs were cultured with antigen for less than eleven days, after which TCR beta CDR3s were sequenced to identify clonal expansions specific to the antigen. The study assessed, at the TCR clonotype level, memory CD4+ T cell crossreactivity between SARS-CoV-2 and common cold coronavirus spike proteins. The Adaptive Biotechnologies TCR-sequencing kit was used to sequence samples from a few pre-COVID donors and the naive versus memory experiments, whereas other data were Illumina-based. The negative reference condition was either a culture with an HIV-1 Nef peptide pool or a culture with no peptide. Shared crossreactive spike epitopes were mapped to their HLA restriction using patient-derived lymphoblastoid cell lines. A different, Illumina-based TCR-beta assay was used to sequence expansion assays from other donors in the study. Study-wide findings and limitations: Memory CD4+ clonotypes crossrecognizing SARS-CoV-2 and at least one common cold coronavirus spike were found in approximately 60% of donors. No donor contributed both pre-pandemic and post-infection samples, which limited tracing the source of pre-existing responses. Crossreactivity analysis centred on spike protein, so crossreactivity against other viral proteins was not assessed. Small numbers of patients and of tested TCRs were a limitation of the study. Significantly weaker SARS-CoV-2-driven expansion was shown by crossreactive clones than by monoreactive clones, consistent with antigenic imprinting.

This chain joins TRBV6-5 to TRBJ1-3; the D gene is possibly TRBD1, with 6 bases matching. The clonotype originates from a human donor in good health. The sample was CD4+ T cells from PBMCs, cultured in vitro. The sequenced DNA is TGTGCCAGCACCGCACAGGGTTTAAGTGGAAACACCATATATTTT. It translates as CASTAQGLSGNTIYF.